The 30 T cell receptor beta chains below come from one sample, sequenced in a study of T cells in tuberculosis. Some clones are missing from TCRdb's copy, which holds only in-frame ones; the method was immunoSEQ multiplex PCR. The sample contains around 39,000 clones, over 85% of which appear only once. The sequenced sample was PBMCs. The origin of the receptors is a donor aged 5-35 years with latent tuberculosis or without tuberculosis infection.

V is TRBV10-2 and J is TRBJ2-7, with D possibly being TRBD1 (6 bases). The germline gives CDR1 WSHSY, CDR2 SAAADI. Trimming removed 6 bases at V and 4 bases at J, with 28 bases between. The CDR3 runs to 18 residues. CDR3 protein: CASRRAGEGGKYLYEQYF. The CDR3 nucleotides are TGCGCCAGCAGAAGAGCCGGGGAAGGGGGAAAGTATTTATACGAGCAGTACTTC.

V and J are TRBV6-5 and TRBJ1-6, with a possible D match to TRBD1 (6 bases). From germline, CDR1 is MNHEY and CDR2 SVGAGI. Trimming stripped 0 bases from V and 7 bases from J, with 10 bases between. The CDR3 spans 15 residues. This CDR3 is CASSYSRGLNSPLHF. The CDR3 DNA reads TGTGCCAGCAGTTACTCGCGGGGGCTGAATTCACCCCTCCACTTT.

The CDR3 nucleotides read TGTGCCAGCAGCGTCCAGGGGAACATCGACACCATATATTTT. It is translated as CASSVQGNIDTIYF. V gene TRBV9 combines with J gene TRBJ1-3, with D perhaps TRBD1 (6 bases). Trimming pared 2 bases from V and 8 bases from J, leaving 14 bases between. CDR3 length: 14 residues. The germline V gene encodes CDR1 SGDLS and CDR2 YYNGEE.

The J gene is TRBJ1-2, the V gene TRBV27, with unresolved D. The germline V gene has CDR1 MNHEY and CDR2 SMNVEV (reference sequence). The ends were cut back, 3 bases at V and 7 bases at J, with 12 bases in the middle. The length of the CDR3 is 13 residues. CDR3 sequence (DNA): TGTGCCAGCAGTTTTCAGCAGCGGACTGGCTACACCTTC. Its protein product is CASSFQQRTGYTF.

The rearrangement uses TRBV5-1 and TRBJ2-3; TRBD2 matches at 9 bases. V lost 0 bases and J lost 5; bases outside the gene matches: 10. The germline gives CDR1 SGHRS, CDR2 YFSETQ. This CDR3 has 17 residues. The CDR3 loop reads CASSLEDAGGPVDTQYF. In nucleotides, the CDR3 is TGCGCCAGCAGCTTGGAGGATGCGGGGGGGCCCGTAGATACGCAGTATTTT.

This CDR3 is CASSDLRLSGYEQYF. CDR3 in DNA: TGTGCCAGCAGCGATTTACGACTTAGCGGGTACGAGCAGTACTTC. This chain links TRBV5-4 with TRBJ2-7; 7 bases agree with TRBD2. Germline loops: CDR1 SGHNT, CDR2 YYREEE (reference sequence). J lost 4 bases, V lost 4 bases, and 11 bases had no gene match. CDR3 size: 15 residues.

CDR3 bases: TGTGCCAGCAGTCCACGGACAGGGCTGAACCAAGAGACCCAGTACTTC. This translates into CASSPRTGLNQETQYF. The chain links TRBV27 to TRBJ2-5; 8 bases match TRBD1. This CDR3 region has 16 residues. V gave up 5 bases and J gave up 0 bases; unmatched junction bases: 8. In germline, CDR1 is MNHEY, CDR2 SMNVEV (reference sequence).

The genes are TRBV9 and TRBJ2-7; TRBD1 agrees at 10 bases. Per the germline V gene, CDR1 is SGDLS and CDR2 is YYNGEE. Germline trimming cut 4 bases from V and 2 bases from J; bases unmatched to any gene: 9. This CDR3 is 16 amino acids long. Here the CDR3 DNA reads TGTGCCAGCAGCCCCCGGACAGGGGGACGACCCTACGAGCAGTACTTC. This gives the protein CASSPRTGGRPYEQYF.

The J gene is TRBJ2-7, the V gene TRBV6-1, with TRBD2 as a possible D gene (6 bases). The CDR3 totals 17 residues. With 3 bases removed from V and 1 base from J, the gap between germline ends came to 19 bases. Germline V lookup: CDR1 MNHNS, CDR2 SASEGT. The CDR3 bases are TGTGCCAGCAGTGAGGGGGGTCGATGGATAGATTCCTACGAGCAGTACTTC. Its translation: CASSEGGRWIDSYEQYF.

The V gene is TRBV5-1, the J gene TRBJ2-7; tentatively, D is TRBD1 (6 bases). Trimming removed 4 bases at V and 5 bases at J, with 13 bases between. The V gene's germline CDR1 is SGHRS and CDR2 YFSETQ. The CDR3 sequence is 13 residues long. The CDR3 region is CASSRQGYNEQYF. The CDR3 DNA sequence: TGCGCCAGCAGCCGGCAGGGGTACAACGAGCAGTACTTC.

The genes are TRBV15 and TRBJ2-7; 7 bases agree with TRBD1. CDR3 size: 15 residues. In germline, CDR1 is LNHNV, CDR2 YYDKDF (reference sequence). After removal of 3 bases from V and 2 bases from J, the junction contained 7 bases not matched to a gene. The CDR3 sequence: CATSRDDRETYEQYF. Here the CDR3 DNA reads TGTGCCACCAGCAGGGACGACAGGGAAACCTACGAGCAGTACTTC.

The chain employs TRBV5-1 and TRBJ1-2, with D hard to call. Germline CDR1 SGHRS, CDR2 YFSETQ. V lost 4 bases and J 1 base, leaving 8 bases between the germline ends. The CDR3 runs to 13 residues. The CDR3 DNA follows: TGCGCCAGCAGCCGCGGGATTAACTATGGCTACACCTTC. Amino acids: CASSRGINYGYTF.

The V gene is TRBV7-9, the J gene TRBJ1-5; 7 bases align to TRBD1. Germline V gene data show CDR1 as SEHNR and CDR2 as FQNEAQ (reference sequence). Trimming took 1 base from V and 0 from J; bases not matched to a gene: 9. The CDR3 has 18 residues. The CDR3 is CASSLGIRQGYSNQPQHF. The CDR3 nucleotides read TGTGCCAGCAGCTTAGGTATACGACAGGGATATAGCAATCAGCCCCAGCATTTT.

V is TRBV27 and J is TRBJ2-3; TRBD1 might be the D (5 bases). V dropped 8 bases and J dropped 0 bases, with 9 bases sitting between them. The CDR3 is 13 residues long. Germline V gene sequence: CDR1 MNHEY, CDR2 SMNVEV (reference sequence). CDR3 sequence (DNA): TGTGCCAGCTCCCAGGGAAGCACAGATACGCAGTATTTT. As protein: CASSQGSTDTQYF.

The chain employs TRBV27 and TRBJ1-4; tentative D call: TRBD1 (6 bases). V was pared by 8 bases and J by 5 bases, with 12 bases between. Per the germline V gene, CDR1 is MNHEY and CDR2 is SMNVEV (reference sequence). This CDR3 is 13 amino acids long. The CDR3 region is CASSGDGNEKLFF. The DNA for the CDR3 is TGTGCCAGCTCAGGGGACGGGAATGAAAAACTGTTTTTT.

This chain uses TRBV19 with TRBJ1-1; the match to TRBD1 covers 7 bases. V trimming: 5 bases; J trimming: 2 bases; junction bases outside the gene matches: 5. From germline, CDR1 is LNHDA and CDR2 SQIVND (reference sequence). This CDR3 comprises 14 residues. The CDR3 region is CASSLGQINTEAFF. The CDR3 DNA is TGTGCCAGTAGTCTGGGACAGATTAACACTGAAGCTTTCTTT.

This rearrangement joins TRBV6-5 to TRBJ1-3, with D uncertain. The germline V gene encodes CDR1 MNHEY and CDR2 SVGAGI. V lost 8 bases and J 0 bases, leaving 11 bases between the germline ends. This CDR3 has 14 amino acids. The DNA of the CDR3 is TGTGCCAGCGGGTGGGGAGGCTCTGGAAACACCATATATTTT. Residues: CASGWGGSGNTIYF.

The J gene is TRBJ2-3, the V gene TRBV9; 13 bases align to TRBD2. Looked up from germline, CDR1 is SGDLS and CDR2 is YYNGEE. The CDR3 has 16 residues. The J segment lost 4 bases and the V segment lost 0 bases, leaving 2 bases of the junction unmatched. CDR3 nucleotides: TGTGCCAGCAGCGTAGGACTAGCGGGGGGCCCAGATACGCAGTATTTT. It is translated as CASSVGLAGGPDTQYF.

The chain recombines TRBV5-1 with TRBJ1-1, with a tentative D call TRBD1 (5 bases). This CDR3 is built from 16 residues. The germline V and J ends were trimmed by 4 bases and 1 base, with 17 bases remaining between them. From germline, CDR1 is SGHRS and CDR2 YFSETQ. Here the CDR3 DNA reads TGCGCCAGCAGCCCAACGCAGGGTTCGAGGAACACTGAAGCTTTCTTT. Its protein is CASSPTQGSRNTEAFF.

V is TRBV9 and J is TRBJ2-1; weak D call: TRBD1 (7 bases). The CDR3 contains 16 residues. CDR1 and CDR2 (germline): SGDLS, YYNGEE. Trimming removed 0 bases from V and 4 bases from J, with 14 bases in between. This CDR3 is CASSVDPRGVYNEQFF. CDR3 DNA sequence: TGTGCCAGCAGCGTAGACCCCAGGGGGGTATACAATGAGCAGTTCTTC.

The chain uses TRBV19 and TRBJ1-2; TRBD1 matches 9 bases. The V and J ends lost 6 bases and 4 bases, in that order; junction bases with no gene match: 15. Germline CDR1 LNHDA, CDR2 SQIVND (reference sequence). The CDR3 extends over 17 amino acids. The CDR3 loop reads CASSLITPGQGRYGYTF. The CDR3 nucleotides read TGTGCCAGTAGCTTAATCACTCCGGGACAGGGCCGCTATGGCTACACCTTC.

The rearrangement joins TRBV30 to TRBJ1-6; possible D gene TRBD1, 6 bases. The CDR3 consists of 15 residues. The V end lost 5 bases, the J end lost 0 bases, and 11 bases lay between the germline ends. Germline CDR1 reads GTSNPN; CDR2 reads SVGIG (reference sequence). CDR3 sequence: CAWSTGSSYNSPLHF. Written as DNA, the CDR3 is TGTGCCTGGTCTACAGGGAGCTCCTATAATTCACCCCTCCACTTT.

The chain has TRBV5-4 and TRBJ1-3; 8 nucleotides match TRBD1. This CDR3 has 18 residues. The V segment lost 4 bases and the J segment 2 bases; nucleotides outside the gene matches: 14. In germline, CDR1 is SGHNT, CDR2 YYREEE (reference sequence). The CDR3 region has the DNA TGTGCCAGCAGCCTGTTACCAACAGGGGGAGCTACTGGAAACACCATATATTTT. It yields the protein CASSLLPTGGATGNTIYF.

This clone was seen just once. The V and J genes are TRBV4-1 and TRBJ1-3, with D perhaps TRBD1 (5 bases). Germline CDR1 and CDR2: MGHRA and YSYEKL. V was clipped by 0 bases and J by 0 bases, with 15 bases between them. CDR3 size: 18 residues. CDR3 DNA: TGCGCCAGCAGCCAAGATCAGACTGGGGCCGGCTCTGGAAACACCATATATTTT. The encoded protein is CASSQDQTGAGSGNTIYF.

This chain connects TRBV7-2 to TRBJ2-1; 11 positions agree with TRBD2. The germline CDR1 and CDR2 sequences are SGHTA and FQGNSA. The CDR3 has 16 residues. Trimming at V came to 5 bases and at J to 2 bases, leaving 5 bases not matched to a gene. CDR3 coding DNA: TGTGCCAGCAGCCATTTAGCGGGGGGGCCCTACAATGAGCAGTTCTTC. This translates into CASSHLAGGPYNEQFF. The variable domain in full, completed from reference TRBV7-2 and TRBJ2-1, reads GAGVSQSPSNKVTEKGKDVELRCDPISGHTALYWYRQSLGQGLEFLIYFQGNSAPDKSGLPSDRFSAERTGGSVSTLTIQRTQQEDSAVYLCASSHLAGGPYNEQFFGPGTRLTVL.

The rearrangement joins TRBV7-2 to TRBJ1-5; 7 nucleotides match TRBD1. After removal of 0 bases from V and 1 base from J, the junction contained 0 bases not matched to a gene. Germline V gene data show CDR1 as SGHTA and CDR2 as FQGNSA. CDR3 length equals 15 residues. CDR3 nucleotides: TGTGCCAGCAGCTTAGCGGGACAGAGCAATCAGCCCCAGCATTTT. Protein sequence: CASSLAGQSNQPQHF.

V usage is TRBV19 and J usage is TRBJ1-5, with 7 nucleotides matching TRBD1. Germline assignment: CDR1 LNHDA and CDR2 SQIVND (reference sequence). CDR3 length: 17 amino acids. V trimming: 7 bases; J trimming: 5 bases; junction bases outside the gene matches: 17. Here the CDR3 DNA reads TGTGCCAGTAATCAGCCCTTGGGAACAGGGGTGGATCAGCCCCAGCATTTT. The encoded protein is CASNQPLGTGVDQPQHF.

The chain joins TRBV27 to TRBJ2-1, with TRBD2 matching 8 bases. Germline V gives CDR1 MNHEY, CDR2 SMNVEV (reference sequence). The ends lost 4 bases at V and 0 bases at J; junction bases unmatched: 2. The CDR3 covers 15 residues. DNA for the CDR3: TGTGCCAGCAGTTCGGGGGGGGGCTCCTACAATGAGCAGTTCTTC. It specifies CASSSGGGSYNEQFF.

In this sample, this clone turned up once. V usage is TRBV18 and J usage is TRBJ2-3; TRBD2 aligns across 8 bases. Germline CDR1 KGHSH, CDR2 LQKENI. This CDR3 region has 17 residues. V lost 6 bases and J lost 3; bases outside the gene matches: 14. CDR3 region: CASSPYPSGGKTDTQYF. As DNA, the CDR3 is TGTGCCAGCTCGCCGTACCCCTCGGGGGGGAAGACAGATACGCAGTATTTT.

V and J are TRBV7-3 and TRBJ2-3, with D hard to call. CDR3 length: 13 residues. Per germline, CDR1 SGHTA and CDR2 FQGTGA. The ends were cut back, 3 bases at V and 6 bases at J, with 10 bases in the middle. The DNA for the CDR3 is TGTGCCAGCAGCTTTTCCCTCCGGGATACGCAGTATTTT. Translating gives CASSFSLRDTQYF. The whole variable domain, filled in from reference TRBV7-3 and TRBJ2-3, reads GAGVSQTPSNKVTEKGKYVELRCDPISGHTALYWYRQSLGQGPEFLIYFQGTGAADDSGLPNDRFFAVRPEGSVSTLKIQRTERGDSAVYLCASSFSLRDTQYFGPGTRLTVL.